This paragraph covers one T cell receptor beta chain sequence. The antigen remains unidentified. The treatment is: approximately 10-day PBMC culture with coronavirus spike peptide pools or control peptides (ViraFEST assay). Each well held two million PBMCs in IL-2 (around 10 IU/ml) medium with about 10 ug/ml peptide pools. The CDR3 is 13 amino acids. Trimming shortened V by 5 bases and J by 0 bases, and 7 bases separated the two germline ends. Germline V gene data show CDR1 as DFQATT and CDR2 as SNEGSKA (reference sequence). With the Oncomine TCR Beta short-read assay, DNA from cultured CD4+ T cells was sequenced. After culture, CD4+ T cells served as the source for genomic DNA extraction. MiXCR was run by TCRdb on the PCR reads, yielding one entry per CDR3 protein. The repertoire holds about 11,000 distinct CDR3 sequences, with 77% as singletons. This entry belongs to a study of vaccination and CD4 T cells after COVID-19.

Findings and limits, study-wide: Only after vaccination were a median roughly 83% of convalescents' reactive clones seen.

This TCR was sampled from a human donor who had recovered from COVID-19. The gene calls are TRBV20-1 and TRBJ2-2, with D perhaps TRBD1 (6 bases). The sequencing sample was made of CD4+ T cells from blood, cultured in vitro. This chain's CDR3 is CSAPGANTGELFF. CDR3 nucleotides: TGCAGTGCTCCAGGGGCGAACACCGGGGAGCTGTTTTTT.